A selection of T cell receptor beta chains follows, all from one sample in a study of blood T cell repertoires in COVID-19. TCRdb's copy holds only in-frame clones and misses some; the assay was immunoSEQ multiplex PCR. The table records about 310,000 clones, about nine tenths of them present only once. The sequenced sample consisted of PBMCs or T cells enriched from blood (not recorded which). The receptors stem from a woman aged 18-29 years who had recovered from COVID-19. The conserved cysteine and the conserved F or W are not part of the CDR3 here.

v_gene	len	j_gene	CDR3aa
TRBV12-3/TRBV12-4	11	TRBJ2-7	ASSTTSFAEQY
TRBV28	13	TRBJ1-4	ASSHGGDLNEKLF
TRBV11-1	13	TRBJ2-5	ASSFRTGLMKTQY
TRBV15	14	TRBJ1-2	ATSSWDSGGNYGYT
TRBV28	12	TRBJ1-1	ASRPPGVNTEAF
TRBV4-1	16	TRBJ2-2	ASSQRATSGRRAGELF
TRBV5-4	14	TRBJ2-3	ASSSTQGKETDTQY
TRBV4-2	14	TRBJ2-1	ASSQSALAGYNEQF
TRBV27	13	TRBJ1-6	ASSLNIGGNSPLH
TRBV24-1	14	TRBJ2-1	ATSDSAGTGNNEQF
TRBV15	13	TRBJ2-1	ATSLRQGIYDEQF
TRBV28	14	TRBJ1-4	ASRPRQGLKGEKLF
TRBV28	12	TRBJ1-4	ASSGTGAREKLF
TRBV10-3	13	TRBJ2-7	AISALPENSYEQY
TRBV10-2	11	TRBJ1-4	ASKLATNEKLF
TRBV12-3/TRBV12-4	11	TRBJ2-5	ASSYTGVETQY
TRBV27	12	TRBJ1-6	ASSFRRTSSPLH
TRBV20-1	12	TRBJ1-2	SASKESRGYGYT
TRBV4-2	12	TRBJ1-1	ASSRTGDNTEAF
TRBV28	11	TRBJ1-2	ASSLNGGYGYT
TRBV13	12	TRBJ2-7	ASSLVGKAYEQY
TRBV27	12	TRBJ1-5	ASSLRDNNQPQH